The rows below give T cell receptor beta chains drawn from one sample of a study of cytomegalovirus exposure and HLA in healthy donors. TCRdb's table, derived via immunoSEQ multiplex PCR, lists solely in-frame clones and lacks some. This sample yields around 100,000 clones, of which 84% are seen a single time; roughly 2.2% belongs to the top ten. The source material was PBMCs. All receptors come from a young man in good health and CMV-seronegative. The CDR3 runs from the conserved cysteine through the conserved F or W. Each record gives: V gene, clone size, J gene, D gene, CDR3 protein, CDR3 DNA. The D gene is left open where the match is weak. Rows give clone size only sometimes, using once, few, many, or a class for an expanded clone.

V: TRBV5-4
size: .
J: TRBJ1-6
D: .
CDR3: CASSFGGARNSPLHF
DNA: TGTGCCAGCAGCTTCGGCGGAGCGCGGAATTCACCCCTCCACTTT

V: TRBV5-1
size: .
J: TRBJ2-1
D: TRBD2
CDR3: CASSLLAGLNEQFF
DNA: TGCGCCAGCAGCCTTCTAGCGGGCCTCAATGAGCAGTTCTTC

V: TRBV7-2
size: few
J: TRBJ1-3
D: .
CDR3: CASSPGGGAGNTIYF
DNA: TGTGCCAGCAGCCCGGGAGGGGGTGCCGGAAACACCATATATTTT

V: TRBV7-9
size: .
J: TRBJ2-1
D: .
CDR3: CASSFVPGLTPAEQFF
DNA: TGTGCCAGCAGCTTCGTGCCCGGACTTACCCCGGCTGAGCAGTTCTTC

V: TRBV25-1
size: .
J: TRBJ1-2
D: .
CDR3: CASSETGLYGYTF
DNA: TGTGCCAGCAGTGAAACAGGGCTTTATGGCTACACCTTC

V: TRBV6-5
size: few
J: TRBJ1-1
D: .
CDR3: CASSSNRVSEAFF
DNA: TGTGCCAGCAGTTCTAACAGGGTTTCTGAAGCTTTCTTT

V: TRBV19
size: .
J: TRBJ1-2
D: .
CDR3: CASSTGESNYGYTF
DNA: TGTGCCAGTAGTACAGGTGAATCCAACTATGGCTACACCTTC

V: TRBV28
size: .
J: TRBJ2-1
D: .
CDR3: CASLGLFEQFF
DNA: TGTGCCAGCCTCGGACTATTTGAGCAGTTCTTC

V: TRBV2
size: .
J: TRBJ2-5
D: TRBD1
CDR3: CASSLTGTGTQETQYF
DNA: TGTGCCAGCAGTCTAACCGGGACAGGGACACAAGAGACCCAGTACTTC

V: TRBV6-6
size: once
J: TRBJ1-3
D: .
CDR3: CASSYPSGSGNTIYF
DNA: TGTGCCAGCAGTTACCCCTCGGGGTCCGGAAACACCATATATTTT

V: TRBV5-1
size: .
J: TRBJ1-1
D: TRBD1
CDR3: CASSKGAKLEAFF
DNA: TGCGCCAGCAGTAAGGGGGCCAAACTAGAAGCTTTCTTT

V: TRBV7-9
size: .
J: TRBJ2-1
D: TRBD2
CDR3: CASSIRAGAVDEQFF
DNA: TGTGCCAGCAGCATTAGAGCGGGAGCAGTAGATGAGCAGTTCTTC

V: TRBV5-5
size: .
J: TRBJ1-1
D: .
CDR3: CASSRDLNTEAFF
DNA: TGTGCCAGCAGCCGGGACTTGAACACTGAAGCTTTCTTT

V: TRBV11-2
size: .
J: TRBJ1-1
D: .
CDR3: CASSLGGQLNTEAFF
DNA: TGTGCCAGCAGCTTAGGCGGGCAGTTGAACACTGAAGCTTTCTTT

V: TRBV2
size: .
J: TRBJ2-4
D: TRBD2
CDR3: CASTLAGGQNIQYF
DNA: TGTGCCAGCACTCTAGCGGGAGGGCAAAACATTCAGTACTTC

V: TRBV5-1
size: .
J: TRBJ1-2
D: TRBD1
CDR3: CASSPEGQGSDGYTF
DNA: TGCGCCAGCAGCCCCGAAGGACAGGGGTCGGATGGCTACACCTTC

V: TRBV5-1
size: .
J: TRBJ2-7
D: TRBD2
CDR3: CASSPGKTSGRYEQYF
DNA: TGCGCCAGCAGCCCAGGGAAAACTAGCGGGAGGTACGAGCAGTACTTC

V: TRBV5-1
size: .
J: TRBJ1-1
D: TRBD1
CDR3: CASLRDRGDTEAFF
DNA: TGCGCCAGCCTTAGGGACAGGGGGGATACTGAAGCTTTCTTT

V: TRBV28
size: .
J: TRBJ2-1
D: TRBD2
CDR3: CASSFPTSLAGGIFSYNEQFF
DNA: TGTGCCAGCAGTTTCCCCACCTCACTAGCGGGAGGAATCTTCTCCTACAATGAGCAGTTCTTC

V: TRBV7-9
size: .
J: TRBJ1-4
D: .
CDR3: CASSFLSEKLFF
DNA: TGTGCCAGCAGCTTCCTCAGTGAAAAACTGTTTTTT

V: TRBV2
size: .
J: TRBJ1-3
D: TRBD1
CDR3: CASTRQGGLSNTIYF
DNA: TGTGCCAGCACCCGACAGGGCGGATTGAGTAACACCATATATTTT

V: TRBV4-2
size: .
J: TRBJ1-2
D: TRBD1
CDR3: CASSHSLETGGGYTF
DNA: TGTGCCAGCAGCCACTCACTAGAGACAGGGGGCGGCTACACCTTC

V: TRBV27
size: .
J: TRBJ2-1
D: TRBD2
CDR3: CATGTRNYNEQFF
DNA: TGTGCCACCGGGACTAGAAATTACAATGAGCAGTTCTTC

V: TRBV5-1
size: .
J: TRBJ2-6
D: TRBD2
CDR3: CASSLQAGAGANVLTF
DNA: TGCGCCAGCAGCTTGCAGGCGGGGGCTGGGGCCAACGTCCTGACTTTC

V: TRBV6-1
size: .
J: TRBJ2-7
D: .
CDR3: CASSARVSGSTYEQYF
DNA: TGTGCCAGCAGTGCCCGGGTTAGCGGTTCTACCTACGAGCAGTACTTC

V: TRBV5-4
size: .
J: TRBJ1-2
D: .
CDR3: CASSPQGQGYTF
DNA: TGTGCCAGCAGCCCCCAGGGGCAAGGCTACACCTTC

V: TRBV14
size: .
J: TRBJ2-1
D: .
CDR3: CASSGGSEQFF
DNA: TGTGCCAGCAGCGGGGGGAGTGAGCAGTTCTTC

V: TRBV28
size: few
J: TRBJ2-1
D: .
CDR3: CASNSGNSGQGQFF
DNA: TGTGCCAGCAATTCGGGCAATAGCGGCCAGGGGCAGTTCTTC

V: TRBV5-1
size: .
J: TRBJ2-2
D: TRBD2
CDR3: CASSTSLAGTNTGELFF
DNA: TGCGCCAGCAGCACTTCCTTAGCGGGAACGAACACCGGGGAGCTGTTTTTT

V: TRBV29-1
size: .
J: TRBJ2-3
D: TRBD2
CDR3: CSVVSLSSGRRTDTQYF
DNA: TGCAGCGTTGTATCTCTCTCTAGCGGGAGACGGACAGATACGCAGTATTTT

V: TRBV23-1
size: .
J: TRBJ1-2
D: TRBD1
CDR3: CASSQFLGTGGSYGYTF
DNA: TGCGCCAGCAGTCAATTTCTCGGGACAGGGGGCAGCTATGGCTACACCTTC

V: TRBV28
size: once
J: TRBJ2-1
D: .
CDR3: CASSLSGVGEQFF
DNA: TGTGCCAGCAGTTTATCGGGGGTGGGTGAGCAGTTCTTC

V: TRBV7-8
size: .
J: TRBJ1-4
D: .
CDR3: CASSFREGNAKLFF
DNA: TGTGCCAGCAGCTTCAGGGAGGGGAATGCAAAACTGTTTTTT

V: TRBV5-1
size: .
J: TRBJ2-3
D: .
CDR3: CASSLELDTQYF
DNA: TGCGCCAGCAGCTTGGAGCTAGATACGCAGTATTTT

V: TRBV5-6
size: .
J: TRBJ1-5
D: .
CDR3: CASSLDGRGNQPQHF
DNA: TGTGCCAGCAGCTTGGACGGCAGGGGCAATCAGCCCCAGCATTTT

V: TRBV6-1
size: .
J: TRBJ2-2
D: .
CDR3: CASSVGAGELFF
DNA: TGTGCCAGCAGTGTTGGAGCCGGGGAGCTGTTTTTT

V: TRBV9
size: .
J: TRBJ2-1
D: .
CDR3: CASNPAGAGYNEQFF
DNA: TGTGCCAGCAACCCCGCCGGCGCAGGTTACAATGAGCAGTTCTTC

V: TRBV6-5
size: .
J: TRBJ1-1
D: TRBD1
CDR3: CASSRGGQGAAEAFF
DNA: TGTGCCAGCTCCCGGGGCGGACAGGGGGCGGCTGAAGCTTTCTTT

V: TRBV18
size: .
J: TRBJ2-5
D: .
CDR3: CASSPGIEWETQYF
DNA: TGTGCCAGCTCCCCCGGGATTGAGTGGGAGACCCAGTACTTC

V: TRBV5-1
size: .
J: TRBJ1-2
D: .
CDR3: CASSLYPPGGGYTF
DNA: TGCGCCAGCAGCTTGTACCCGCCTGGGGGGGGCTACACCTTC

V: TRBV5-1
size: few
J: TRBJ1-1
D: .
CDR3: CASSLGQGVHPNTEAFF
DNA: TGCGCCAGCAGCTTGGGCCAGGGCGTCCACCCCAACACTGAAGCTTTCTTT

V: TRBV6-6
size: once
J: TRBJ1-1
D: .
CDR3: CASAGGNSEAFF
DNA: TGTGCCAGCGCGGGGGGGAACAGTGAAGCTTTCTTT